This T cell receptor beta chain was captured in a study of OX40 agonist ivuxolimab in advanced cancers. About the research overall: Patients got intravenous ivuxolimab at 0.01 to 10 mg/kg every 2 weeks. Broader study findings: Among the lowest levels of clonal expansion were found in partial responders at 0.1-3.0 mg/kg.

Germline V lookup: CDR1 SGDLS, CDR2 YYNGEE. There are 13 residues in the CDR3. Trimming took off 3 bases at V and 3 bases at J, with 10 bases between the two ends. Measured with immunoSEQ multiplex PCR; TCRdb has only the in-frame clones, and not every one. The sample has around 20,000 clones, 75% to 80% seen once. This clone has only a few counts. Its antigen is currently unknown. This clonotype originated in an adult with an advanced solid tumor such as melanoma, head and neck, liver or kidney cancer. The gene calls are TRBV9 and TRBJ2-7; no reliable D call. Sample: CD4+ or CD8+ T cells sorted from blood, taken in a trial of the OX40 agonist ivuxolimab. The CDR3 is CASSDVKGYEQYF. The CDR3 nucleotides read TGTGCCAGCAGCGACGTAAAAGGCTACGAGCAGTACTTC.